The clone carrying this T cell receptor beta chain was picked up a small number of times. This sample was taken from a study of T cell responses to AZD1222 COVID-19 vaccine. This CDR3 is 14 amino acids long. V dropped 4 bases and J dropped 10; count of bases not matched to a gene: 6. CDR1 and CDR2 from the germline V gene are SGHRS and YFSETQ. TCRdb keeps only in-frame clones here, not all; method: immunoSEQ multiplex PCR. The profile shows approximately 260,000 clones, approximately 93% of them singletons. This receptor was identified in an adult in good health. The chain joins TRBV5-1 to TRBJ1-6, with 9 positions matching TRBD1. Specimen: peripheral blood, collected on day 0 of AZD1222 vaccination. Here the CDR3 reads CASSVGQGKSPLHF. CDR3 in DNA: TGCGCCAGCAGCGTGGGACAGGGTAAATCACCCCTCCACTTT. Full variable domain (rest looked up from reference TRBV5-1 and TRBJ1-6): KAGVTQTPRYLIKTRGQQVTLSCSPISGHRSVSWYQQTPGQGLQFLFEYFSETQRNKGNFPGRFSGRQFSNSRSEMNVSTLELGDSALYLCASSVGQGKSPLHFGNGTRLTVT.